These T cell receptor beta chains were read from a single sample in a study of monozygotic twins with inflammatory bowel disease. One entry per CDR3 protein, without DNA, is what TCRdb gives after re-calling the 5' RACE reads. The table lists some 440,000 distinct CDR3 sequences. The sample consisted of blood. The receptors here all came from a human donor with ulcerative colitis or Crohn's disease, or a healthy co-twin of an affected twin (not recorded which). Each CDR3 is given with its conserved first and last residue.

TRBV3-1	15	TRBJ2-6	CASSPWVSGANVLTF
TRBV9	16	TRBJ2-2	CASSATSGGNTGELFF
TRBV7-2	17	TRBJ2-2	CASSLSRWQGASGELFF
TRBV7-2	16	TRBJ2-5	CASSPPGRGGEETQYF
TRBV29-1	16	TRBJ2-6	CSPFFGMPSGANVLTF
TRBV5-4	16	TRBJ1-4	CASSLGITGEGEKLFF
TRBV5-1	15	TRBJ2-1	CATHPGQGALNEQFF
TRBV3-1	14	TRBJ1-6	CASSQIQANSPLHF
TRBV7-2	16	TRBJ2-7	CASSLSLALSVYEQYF
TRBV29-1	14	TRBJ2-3	CSVGGTPPADTQYF
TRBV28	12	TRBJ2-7	CASSLRLREQYF
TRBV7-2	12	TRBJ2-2	CAGGPNTGELFF
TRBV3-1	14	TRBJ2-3	CASSRGDTTDTQYF
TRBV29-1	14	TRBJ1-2	CSVFGTGADYGYTF
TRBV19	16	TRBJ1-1	CASIPGRNIGNTEAFF
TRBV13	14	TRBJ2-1	CASSSGRVVLGKFF
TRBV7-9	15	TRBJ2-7	CASSGALDSTYEQYF